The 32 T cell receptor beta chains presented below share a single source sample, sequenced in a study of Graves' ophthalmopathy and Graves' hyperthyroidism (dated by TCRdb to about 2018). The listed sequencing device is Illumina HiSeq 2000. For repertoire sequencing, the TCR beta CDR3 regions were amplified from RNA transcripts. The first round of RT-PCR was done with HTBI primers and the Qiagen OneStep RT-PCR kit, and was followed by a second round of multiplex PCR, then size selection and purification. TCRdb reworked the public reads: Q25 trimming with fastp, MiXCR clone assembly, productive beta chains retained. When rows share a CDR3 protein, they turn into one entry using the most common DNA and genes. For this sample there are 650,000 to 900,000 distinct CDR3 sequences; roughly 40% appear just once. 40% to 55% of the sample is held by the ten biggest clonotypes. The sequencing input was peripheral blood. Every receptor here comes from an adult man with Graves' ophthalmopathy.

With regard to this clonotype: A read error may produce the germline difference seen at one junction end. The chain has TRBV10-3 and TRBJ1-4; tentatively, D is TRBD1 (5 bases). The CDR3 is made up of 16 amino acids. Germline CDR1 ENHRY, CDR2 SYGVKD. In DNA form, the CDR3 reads TGTGCCAGCAGTCAGCCGGGACCGATTTCTGGTGAAAAACTGTTTTTT. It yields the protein CASSQPGPISGEKLFF.

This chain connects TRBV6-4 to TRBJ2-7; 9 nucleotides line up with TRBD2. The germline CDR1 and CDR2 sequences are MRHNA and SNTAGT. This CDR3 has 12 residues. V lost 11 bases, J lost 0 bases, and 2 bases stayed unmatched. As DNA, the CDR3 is TGTGCCGGAGCGGGGGGCTCCTACGAGCAGTACTTC. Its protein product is CAGAGGSYEQYF.

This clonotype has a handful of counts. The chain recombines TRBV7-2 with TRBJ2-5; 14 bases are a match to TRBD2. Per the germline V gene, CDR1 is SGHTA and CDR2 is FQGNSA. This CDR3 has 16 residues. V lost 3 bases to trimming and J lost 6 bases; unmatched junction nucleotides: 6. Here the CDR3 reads CASSLGLAGVGKTQYF. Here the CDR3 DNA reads TGTGCCAGCAGCTTGGGACTAGCGGGAGTAGGAAAGACCCAGTACTTC. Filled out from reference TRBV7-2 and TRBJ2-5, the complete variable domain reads GAGVSQSPSNKVTEKGKDVELRCDPISGHTALYWYRQSLGQGLEFLIYFQGNSAPDKSGLPSDRFSAERTGGSVSTLTIQRTQQEDSAVYLCASSLGLAGVGKTQYFGPGTRLLVL.

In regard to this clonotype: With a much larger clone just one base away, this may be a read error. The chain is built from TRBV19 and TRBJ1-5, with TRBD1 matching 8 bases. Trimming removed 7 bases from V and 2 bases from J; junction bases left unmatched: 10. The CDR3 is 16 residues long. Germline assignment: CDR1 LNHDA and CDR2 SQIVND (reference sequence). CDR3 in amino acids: CASMRTGPIGNQPQHF. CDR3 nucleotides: TGTGCCAGTATGAGGACAGGGCCTATAGGCAATCAGCCCCAGCATTTT.

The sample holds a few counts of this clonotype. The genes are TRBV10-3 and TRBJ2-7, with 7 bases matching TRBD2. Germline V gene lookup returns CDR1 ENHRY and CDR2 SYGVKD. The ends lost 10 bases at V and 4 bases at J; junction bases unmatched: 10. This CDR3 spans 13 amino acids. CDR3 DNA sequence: TGTGCCACAACCGGGGGGAGTTGGTACGAGCAGTACTTC. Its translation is CATTGGSWYEQYF.

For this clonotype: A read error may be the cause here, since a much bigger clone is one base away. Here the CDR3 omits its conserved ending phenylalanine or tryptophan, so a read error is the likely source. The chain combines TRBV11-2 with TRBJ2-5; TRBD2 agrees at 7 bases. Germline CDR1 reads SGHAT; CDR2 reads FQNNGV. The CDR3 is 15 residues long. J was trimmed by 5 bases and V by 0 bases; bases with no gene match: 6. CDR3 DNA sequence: TGTGCCAGCAGCTTAGATACTAGCGAAATGGAGACCCAGTACTGC. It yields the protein CASSLDTSEMETQYC.

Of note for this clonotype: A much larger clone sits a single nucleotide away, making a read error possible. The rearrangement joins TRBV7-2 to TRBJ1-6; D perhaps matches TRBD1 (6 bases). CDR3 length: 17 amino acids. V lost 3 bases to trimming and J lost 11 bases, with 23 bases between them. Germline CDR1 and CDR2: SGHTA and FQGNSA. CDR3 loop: CASSFIGGRIGGPPLHF. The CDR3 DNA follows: TGTGCCAGCAGCTTTATAGGGGGGCGCATAGGTGGTCCACCCCTCCACTTT.

The CDR3, as DNA: TGTGCCAGCAGTTTATGGACAGCCACCGGGGAGCTGTTTTTT. It codes for CASSLWTATGELFF. V and J are TRBV12-3 or TRBV12-4 and TRBJ2-2; D possibly corresponds to TRBD1 (6 bases). This CDR3 is 14 amino acids long. Trimming removed 2 bases from V and 4 bases from J, with 8 bases in between.

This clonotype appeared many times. The CDR3 region is CATSIGGSLETQYF. CDR3 in DNA: TGTGCCACCAGCATTGGAGGGAGTCTTGAGACCCAGTACTTC. The chain couples TRBV15 to TRBJ2-5; maybe TRBD2 (6 bases). The CDR3 length is 14 residues. The ends were cut back, 4 bases at V and 5 bases at J, with 14 bases in the middle. Germline V CDR1 and CDR2: LNHNV, YYDKDF (reference sequence).

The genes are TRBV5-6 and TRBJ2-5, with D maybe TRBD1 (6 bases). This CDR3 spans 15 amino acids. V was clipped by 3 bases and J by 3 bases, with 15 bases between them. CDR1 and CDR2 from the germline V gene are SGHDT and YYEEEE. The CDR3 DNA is TGTGCCAGCAGCTCAGGGGCCCGATACAAAGAGACCCAGTACTTC. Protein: CASSSGARYKETQYF.

The CDR3 here is CSARPGTSGRAFRSYEQYF. For the CDR3, the DNA is TGCAGTGCTAGACCCGGGACTAGCGGGAGGGCCTTCAGGTCCTACGAGCAGTACTTC. V usage is TRBV20-1 and J usage is TRBJ2-7; TRBD2 aligns across 16 bases. After removal of 2 bases from V and 1 base from J, the junction contained 11 bases not matched to a gene. This CDR3 comprises 19 residues. Germline V gene sequence: CDR1 DFQATT, CDR2 SNEGSKA (reference sequence).

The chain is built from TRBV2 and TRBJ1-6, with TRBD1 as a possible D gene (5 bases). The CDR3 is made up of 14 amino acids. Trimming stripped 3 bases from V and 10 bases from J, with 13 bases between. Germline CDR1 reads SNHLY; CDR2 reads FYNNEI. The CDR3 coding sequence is TGTGCCAGCAGTGACCGGGACGCGGGGTCACCCCTCCACTTT. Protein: CASSDRDAGSPLHF.

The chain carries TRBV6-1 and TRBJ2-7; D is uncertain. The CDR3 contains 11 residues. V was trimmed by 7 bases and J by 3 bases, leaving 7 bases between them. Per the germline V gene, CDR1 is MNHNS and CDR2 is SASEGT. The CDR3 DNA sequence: TGTGCCAGCATCTCAATCTACGAGCAGTACTTC. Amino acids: CASISIYEQYF.

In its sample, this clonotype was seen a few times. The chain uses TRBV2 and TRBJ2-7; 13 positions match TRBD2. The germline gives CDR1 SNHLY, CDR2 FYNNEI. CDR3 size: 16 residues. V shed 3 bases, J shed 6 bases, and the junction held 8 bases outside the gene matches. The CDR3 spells CASSETSGGPIGEQYF. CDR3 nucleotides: TGTGCCAGCAGTGAGACTAGCGGGGGGCCCATTGGCGAGCAGTACTTC.

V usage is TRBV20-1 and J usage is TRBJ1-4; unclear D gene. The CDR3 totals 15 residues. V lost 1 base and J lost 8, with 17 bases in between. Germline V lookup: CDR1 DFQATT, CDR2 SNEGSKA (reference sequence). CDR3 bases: TGCAGTGCTAGAGTAGACTCAAAGGGAGTGGAAAAACTGTTTTTT. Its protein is CSARVDSKGVEKLFF.

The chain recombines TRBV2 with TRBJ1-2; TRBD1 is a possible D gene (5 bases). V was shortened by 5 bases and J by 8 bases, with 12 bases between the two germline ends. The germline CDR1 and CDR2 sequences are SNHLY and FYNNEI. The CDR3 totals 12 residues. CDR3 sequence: CASSTRVEGYTF. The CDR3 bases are TGTGCCAGCAGTACCAGGGTGGAAGGCTACACCTTC. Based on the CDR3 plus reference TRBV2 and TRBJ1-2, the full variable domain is EPEVTQTPSHQVTQMGQEVILRCVPISNHLYFYWYRQILGQKVEFLVSFYNNEISEKSEIFDDQFSVERPDGSNFTLKIRSTKLEDSAMYFCASSTRVEGYTFGSGTRLTVV.

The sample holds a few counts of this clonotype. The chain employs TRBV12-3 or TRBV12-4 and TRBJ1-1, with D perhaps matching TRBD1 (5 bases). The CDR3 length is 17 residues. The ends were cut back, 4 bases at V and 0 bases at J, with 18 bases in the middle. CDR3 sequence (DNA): TGTGCCAGCAGTTACCAATTGTTTGACAGACTGAACACTGAAGCTTTCTTT. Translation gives CASSYQLFDRLNTEAFF.

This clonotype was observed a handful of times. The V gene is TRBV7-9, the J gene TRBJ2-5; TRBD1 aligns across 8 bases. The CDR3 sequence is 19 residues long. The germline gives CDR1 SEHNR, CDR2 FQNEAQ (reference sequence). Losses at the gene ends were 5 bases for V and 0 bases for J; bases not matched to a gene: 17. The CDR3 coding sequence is TGTGCCAGCAGCGGGGATCCGGGACAGGATTCTTGGTACCAAGAGACCCAGTACTTC. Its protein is CASSGDPGQDSWYQETQYF.

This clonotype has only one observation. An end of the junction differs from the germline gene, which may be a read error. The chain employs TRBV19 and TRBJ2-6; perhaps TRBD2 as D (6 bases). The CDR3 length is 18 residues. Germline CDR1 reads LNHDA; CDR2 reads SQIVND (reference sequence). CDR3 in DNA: TGTGCCAGTAGTATAGAGGGCGCTAGCGTGTCTGGGGCCAACGTCCTGGCTTTC. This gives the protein CASSIEGASVSGANVLAF.

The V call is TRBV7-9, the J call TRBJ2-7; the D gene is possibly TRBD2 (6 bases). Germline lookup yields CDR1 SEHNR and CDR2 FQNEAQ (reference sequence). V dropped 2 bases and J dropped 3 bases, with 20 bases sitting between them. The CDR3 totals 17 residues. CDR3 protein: CASSLSLGGPGVYEQYF. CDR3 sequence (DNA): TGTGCCAGCAGCTTATCCCTCGGAGGGCCGGGGGTCTACGAGCAGTACTTC.

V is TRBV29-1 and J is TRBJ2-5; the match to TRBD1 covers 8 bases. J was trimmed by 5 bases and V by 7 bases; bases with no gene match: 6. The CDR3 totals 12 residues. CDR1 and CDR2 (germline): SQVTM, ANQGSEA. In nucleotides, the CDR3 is TGCAGCGGTCAGGGGGCGGGGGAGACCCAGTACTTC. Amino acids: CSGQGAGETQYF.

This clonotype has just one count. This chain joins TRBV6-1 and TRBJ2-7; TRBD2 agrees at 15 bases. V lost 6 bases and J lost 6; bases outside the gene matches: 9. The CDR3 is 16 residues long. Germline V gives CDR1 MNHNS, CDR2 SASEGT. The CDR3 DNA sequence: TGTGCCAGCAGCGTAACCGGGACTAGCGGGAGGAGCGAGCAGTACTTC. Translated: CASSVTGTSGRSEQYF.

This CDR3 reads CAISDGGRGNQPQYF. The DNA for the CDR3 is TGTGCCATCAGTGATGGGGGGCGCGGCAATCAGCCCCAGTACTTC. V and J are TRBV10-3 and TRBJ2-5, with D perhaps given as TRBD1 or TRBD2 (6 bases each). Germline CDR1 reads ENHRY; CDR2 reads SYGVKD. The CDR3 is 15 residues long. V shed 3 bases and J shed 9 bases, with 20 bases lying between them.

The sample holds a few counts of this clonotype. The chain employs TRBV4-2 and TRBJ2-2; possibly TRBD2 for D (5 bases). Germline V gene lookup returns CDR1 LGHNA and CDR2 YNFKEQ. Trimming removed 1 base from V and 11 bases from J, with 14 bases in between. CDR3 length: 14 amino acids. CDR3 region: CASSQGLSGGELFF. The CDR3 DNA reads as TGTGCCAGCAGCCAAGGTCTCAGCGGCGGAGAGCTGTTTTTT.

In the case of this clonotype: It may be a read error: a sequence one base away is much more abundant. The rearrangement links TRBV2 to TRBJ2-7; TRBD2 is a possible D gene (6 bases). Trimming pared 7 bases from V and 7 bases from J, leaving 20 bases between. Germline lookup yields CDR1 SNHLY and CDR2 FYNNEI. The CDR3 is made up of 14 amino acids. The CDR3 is CASNLLAEVREQYF. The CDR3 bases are TGTGCCAGCAACCTGTTAGCGGAAGTACGTGAGCAGTACTTC.

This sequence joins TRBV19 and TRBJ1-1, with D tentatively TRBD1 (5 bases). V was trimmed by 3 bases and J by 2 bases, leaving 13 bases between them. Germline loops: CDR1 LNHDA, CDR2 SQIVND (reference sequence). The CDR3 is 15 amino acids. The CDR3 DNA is TGTGCCAGTAGTATTCGACAGCTACCAAACACTGAAGCTTTCTTT. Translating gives CASSIRQLPNTEAFF. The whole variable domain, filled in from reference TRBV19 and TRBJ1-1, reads DGGITQSPKYLFRKEGQNVTLSCEQNLNHDAMYWYRQDPGQGLRLIYYSQIVNDFQKGDIAEGYSVSREKKESFPLTVTSAQKNPTAFYLCASSIRQLPNTEAFFGQGTRLTVV.

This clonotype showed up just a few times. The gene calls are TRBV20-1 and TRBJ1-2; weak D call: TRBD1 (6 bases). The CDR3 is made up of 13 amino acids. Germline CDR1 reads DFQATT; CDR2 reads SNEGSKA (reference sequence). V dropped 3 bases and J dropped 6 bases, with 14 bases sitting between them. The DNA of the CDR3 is TGCAGTGCTAGGGGGGGGGCGCGGGATGGCTACACCTTC. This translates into CSARGGARDGYTF.

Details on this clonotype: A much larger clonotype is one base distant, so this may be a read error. The DNA of the CDR3 is TGTGCCAGCTGCTTAGCGCTTGGAACGAACACCGGGGAGCTGTTTTTT. This codes for CASCLALGTNTGELFF. This chain connects TRBV7-2 to TRBJ2-2, with D perhaps matching TRBD2 (5 bases). CDR3 length: 16 amino acids. Germline V gene sequence: CDR1 SGHTA, CDR2 FQGNSA.

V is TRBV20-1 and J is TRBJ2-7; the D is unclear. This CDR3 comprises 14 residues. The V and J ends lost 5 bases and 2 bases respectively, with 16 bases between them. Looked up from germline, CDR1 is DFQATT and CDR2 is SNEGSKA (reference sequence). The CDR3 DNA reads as TGCAGTGCTGCCTCGGGTCTCAGTCCCTACGAGCAGTACTTC. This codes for CSAASGLSPYEQYF.

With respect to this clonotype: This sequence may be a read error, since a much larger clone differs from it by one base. CDR3 nucleotide sequence: TGTGCCAGCAGCTTAGCGGGATGGGGCAATCAGCCCCAGCATTTT. Its protein product is CASSLAGWGNQPQHF. The chain is built from TRBV7-2 and TRBJ1-5; unclear D gene. The V and J ends lost 0 bases and 2 bases respectively, with 8 bases between them. The CDR3 has 15 amino acids. Germline V gene data show CDR1 as SGHTA and CDR2 as FQGNSA.

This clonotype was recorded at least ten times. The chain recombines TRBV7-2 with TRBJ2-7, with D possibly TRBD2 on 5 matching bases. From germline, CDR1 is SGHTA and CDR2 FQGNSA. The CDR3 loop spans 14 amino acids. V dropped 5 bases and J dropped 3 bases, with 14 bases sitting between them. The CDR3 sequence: CASSESPADYEQYF. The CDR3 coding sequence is TGTGCCAGCAGCGAGTCGCCAGCGGACTACGAGCAGTACTTC. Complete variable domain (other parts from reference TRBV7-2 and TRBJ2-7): GAGVSQSPSNKVTEKGKDVELRCDPISGHTALYWYRQSLGQGLEFLIYFQGNSAPDKSGLPSDRFSAERTGGSVSTLTIQRTQQEDSAVYLCASSESPADYEQYFGPGTRLTVT.

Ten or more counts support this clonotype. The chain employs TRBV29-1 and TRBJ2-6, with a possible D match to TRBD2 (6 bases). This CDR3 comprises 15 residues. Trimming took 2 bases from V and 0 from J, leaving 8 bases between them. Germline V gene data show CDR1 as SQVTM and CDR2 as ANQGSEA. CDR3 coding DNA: TGCAGCGTTGAACAACTAGCCTCTGGGGCCAACGTCCTGACTTTC. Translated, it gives CSVEQLASGANVLTF.